The next 5 T cell receptor beta chains were all read from a single sample in a study of beta chain features in type 1 diabetes. What was sequenced were expressed TCRB transcripts, since all of the isolated RNA had been reverse transcribed. The assay was immunoSEQ multiplex PCR, and TCRdb's table has in-frame clones only and misses some. The table has hundreds of thousands of clones, roughly a sixth seen once. The sequenced material came from naive CD4+ T cells from blood. Receptor source: a man between 18 and 29 years old in good health.

The V call is TRBV11-2, the J call TRBJ2-1; D is unresolved. This CDR3 is built from 14 residues. Germline V gene sequence: CDR1 SGHAT, CDR2 FQNNGV. V lost 2 bases to trimming and J lost 3 bases, with 8 bases between them. CDR3 sequence (DNA): TGTGCCAGCAGCTTAATTACGCTCTACAATGAGCAGTTCTTC. It specifies CASSLITLYNEQFF.

The chain links TRBV2 to TRBJ1-5; D possibly corresponds to TRBD1 (5 bases). The CDR3 has 14 residues. Between the trimmed V and J ends, which lost 2 bases and 4 bases, there was a span of 9 bases. The germline gives CDR1 SNHLY, CDR2 FYNNEI. The CDR3 nucleotides are TGTGCCAGCAGTGAATCAGGGAGTAATCAGCCCCAGCATTTT. Encoded protein: CASSESGSNQPQHF.

The rearrangement uses TRBV5-1 and TRBJ2-7; the D is unclear. V lost 0 bases and J lost 2, with 9 bases in between. The CDR3 has 14 amino acids. Germline V lookup: CDR1 SGHRS, CDR2 YFSETQ. The CDR3: CASSLANGAYEQYF. Written as DNA, the CDR3 is TGCGCCAGCAGCTTGGCGAACGGAGCCTACGAGCAGTACTTC.

The chain combines TRBV6-5 with TRBJ1-6; 7 nucleotides align to TRBD1. CDR3 length: 14 amino acids. Per germline, CDR1 MNHEY and CDR2 SVGAGI. The junction had 12 bases not matched to a gene; V was cut back by 5 bases and J by 14 bases. The chain's CDR3 is CASSPGTVGKALHF. CDR3 nucleotide sequence: TGTGCCAGCAGTCCCGGGACAGTGGGAAAGGCCCTCCACTTT.

A few counts support this clone. The chain's CDR3 is CASSAGGTPNEKLFF. The DNA of the CDR3 is TGTGCCAGCAGCGCGGGCGGCACCCCTAATGAAAAACTGTTTTTT. V is TRBV5-4 and J is TRBJ1-4; D ambiguous. Trimming removed 4 bases at V and 3 bases at J, with 13 bases between. The CDR3 consists of 15 residues. From germline, CDR1 is SGHNT and CDR2 YYREEE (reference sequence).